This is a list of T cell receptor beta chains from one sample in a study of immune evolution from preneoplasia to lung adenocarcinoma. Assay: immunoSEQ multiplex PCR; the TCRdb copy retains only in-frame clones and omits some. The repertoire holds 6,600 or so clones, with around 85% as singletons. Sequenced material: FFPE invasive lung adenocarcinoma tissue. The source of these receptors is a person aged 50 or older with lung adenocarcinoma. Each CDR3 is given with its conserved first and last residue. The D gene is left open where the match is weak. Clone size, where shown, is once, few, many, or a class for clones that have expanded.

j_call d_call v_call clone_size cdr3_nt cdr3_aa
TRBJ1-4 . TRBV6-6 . TGTGCCAGCAGTCCAGCCGCCTATTCGGGGAATGAAAAACTGTTTTTT CASSPAAYSGNEKLFF
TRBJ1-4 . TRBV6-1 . TGTGCCAGCAAGTCCGAAGGGAAAGGTGAAAAACTGTTTTTT CASKSEGKGEKLFF
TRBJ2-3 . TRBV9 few TGTGCCAGCAGCGTAGGAGCGACTAGCACAGATACGCAGTATTTT CASSVGATSTDTQYF
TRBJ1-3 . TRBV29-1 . TGCAGCGTAAGCCCCTCTGGAAACACCATATATTTT CSVSPSGNTIYF
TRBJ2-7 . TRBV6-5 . TGTGCCAGCAGTTACGCGGTAGGCCTTACCTACGAGCAGTACTTC CASSYAVGLTYEQYF
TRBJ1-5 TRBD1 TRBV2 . TGTGCCAGCGCGCACAGGGGTGGCAATCAGCCCCAGCATTTT CASAHRGGNQPQHF
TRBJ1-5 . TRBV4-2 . TGTGCCAGCAGCCAAGAGCCGCAGGGACCTAGGCAGCCCCAGCATTTT CASSQEPQGPRQPQHF
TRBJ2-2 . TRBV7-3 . TGTGCCAGCAGCTTATCCCTCTACACCGGGGAGCTGTTTTTT CASSLSLYTGELFF
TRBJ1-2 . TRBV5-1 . TGCGCCAGCAGCTTGGATGGTGAAGGAGGCTATGGCTACACCTTC CASSLDGEGGYGYTF
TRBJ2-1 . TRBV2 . TGTGCCAGCAGTGTTAAGATAAGCTCCTACAATGAGCAGTTCTTC CASSVKISSYNEQFF
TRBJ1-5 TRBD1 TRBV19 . TGTGCCAGTAGTATTCTCCAGGGGGCGAGTTTGGGCAATCAGCCCCAGCATTTT CASSILQGASLGNQPQHF
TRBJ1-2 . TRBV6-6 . TGTGCCAGCAGCAGGACGGCTAACTATGGCTACACCTTC CASSRTANYGYTF
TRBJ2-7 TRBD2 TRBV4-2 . TGTGCCAGCAGCCAAGAGGCGGGAGAGTACTACGAGCAGTACTTC CASSQEAGEYYEQYF
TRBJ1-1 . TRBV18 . TGTGCCAGCTCACCACCGGCAGGGAGATTGAACACTGAAGCTTTCTTT CASSPPAGRLNTEAFF
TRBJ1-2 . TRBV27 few TGTGCCAGCAGTCCCCTGGGGGGGGCTGACGGCTACACCTTC CASSPLGGADGYTF
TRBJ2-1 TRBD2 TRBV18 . TGTGCCAGCTCAGTAAACGGGACTATTACCAATGAGCAGTTCTTC CASSVNGTITNEQFF
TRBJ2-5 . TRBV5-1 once TGCGCCAGCAGCGCCGGGACAAGCCGTCGGGAGACCCAGTACTTC CASSAGTSRRETQYF
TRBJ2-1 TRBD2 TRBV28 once TGTGCCAGCAGGTCAGCGGGGCAGTACAATGAGCAGTTCTTC CASRSAGQYNEQFF
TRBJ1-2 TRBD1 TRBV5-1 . TGCGCCAGCAGCTTGGAAAGGACAGGGGCCGGCTACACCTTC CASSLERTGAGYTF
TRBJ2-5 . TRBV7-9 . TGTGCCTCGAGTAGCGCAGATTTCCAAGAGACCCAGTACTTC CASSSADFQETQYF
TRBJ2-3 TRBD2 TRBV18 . TGTGCCAGCTCACCCCCGGGACTAGCGGGAGCCCCAGATACGCAGTATTTT CASSPPGLAGAPDTQYF
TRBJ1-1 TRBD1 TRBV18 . TGTGCCAGCTCACTAAGGACAGGGGGTTTAGACACTGAAGCTTTCTTT CASSLRTGGLDTEAFF
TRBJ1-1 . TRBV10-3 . TGTGCCACAGGGACACCCGATGAAGCTTTCTTT CATGTPDEAFF
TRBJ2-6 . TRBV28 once TGTGCCAGCAGTTCACACAGTGGGGAAGGGTCTGGGGCCAACGTCCTGACTTTC CASSSHSGEGSGANVLTF
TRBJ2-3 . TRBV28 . TGTGCCAGCATCCTAGCCCCGGGCCGTGGGGATACGCAGTATTTT CASILAPGRGDTQYF
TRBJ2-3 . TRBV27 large TGTGCCAGCAGTTTATCAGAACCAGATACGCAGTATTTT CASSLSEPDTQYF
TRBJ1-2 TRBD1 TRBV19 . TGTGCCAGTAGTATAGGCGGACAGGGAAGTGGCTACACCTTC CASSIGGQGSGYTF
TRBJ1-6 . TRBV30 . TGTGCCTGGAGCTCAGGGTATTTAGCCCTCCACTTT CAWSSGYLALHF
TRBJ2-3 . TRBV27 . TGTGCCGTTAGGCAGGGACACACAGATACGCAGTATTTT CAVRQGHTDTQYF
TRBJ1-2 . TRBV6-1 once TGTGCCAGCACCGAAGCAGGGGTTACCTATGGCTACACCTTC CASTEAGVTYGYTF
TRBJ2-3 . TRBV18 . TGTGCCAGCTCACCGCAGGGTAGCACAGATACGCAGTATTTT CASSPQGSTDTQYF
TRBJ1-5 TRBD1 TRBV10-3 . TGTGCCATCAGTGAGTCCAGGGGGCTTCAGCCCCAGCATTTT CAISESRGLQPQHF
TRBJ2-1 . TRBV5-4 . TGTGCCAGCACTCCGGGAGAAACATACAATGAGCAGTTCTTC CASTPGETYNEQFF
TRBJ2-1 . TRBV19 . TGTGCCAGTAGACTGGAGGGCCGTCACAATGAGCAGTTCTTC CASRLEGRHNEQFF
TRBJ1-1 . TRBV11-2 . TGTGCCAGCAGCACCGGACATACTTCGAACACTGAAGCTTTCTTT CASSTGHTSNTEAFF
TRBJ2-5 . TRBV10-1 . TGCGCCAGCAGAACGACTAAGACCCAGTACTTC CASRTTKTQYF
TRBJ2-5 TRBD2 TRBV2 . TGTGCCAGCACCAAACTAGCGGGAGCCCAAGAGACCCAGTACTTC CASTKLAGAQETQYF
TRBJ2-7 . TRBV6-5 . TGTGCCAGCAGTCGTACGACAGGATACGAGCAGTACTTC CASSRTTGYEQYF
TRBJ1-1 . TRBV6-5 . TGTGCCAGCAGTTACTCGGACAGCCGTGAAGCTTTCTTT CASSYSDSREAFF
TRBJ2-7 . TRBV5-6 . TGTGCCAGCAGCTTGGACGGGGCATCCTACGAGCAGTACTTC CASSLDGASYEQYF
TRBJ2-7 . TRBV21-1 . TGTGCCAGCAGCAACTTAGCGGGAGGGTTGGAGCAGTACTTC CASSNLAGGLEQYF
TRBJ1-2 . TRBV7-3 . TGTGCCAGCAGCTTAAATGGGGGCTACACCTTC CASSLNGGYTF
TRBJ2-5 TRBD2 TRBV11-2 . TGTGCCAGCAGCTTAGCCCTACTAGCGGGAGCGGTAGAGACCCAGTACTTC CASSLALLAGAVETQYF
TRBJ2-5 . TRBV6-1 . TGTGCCAGCGAACGCGGGGCGGGCCAAGAGACCCAATACTTC CASERGAGQETQYF
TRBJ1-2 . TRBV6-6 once TGTGCCAGCAGTTACGGGGGGGCGGTCGGCTATGGCTACACCTTC CASSYGGAVGYGYTF
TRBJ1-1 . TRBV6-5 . TGTGCCAGCAGTTACCCGGGTAACACTGAAGCTTTCTTT CASSYPGNTEAFF
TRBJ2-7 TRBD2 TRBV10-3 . TGTGCCATCAGTGAGTCGGGACTAGCGGCCTACGAGCAGTACTTC CAISESGLAAYEQYF
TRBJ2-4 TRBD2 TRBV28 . TGTGCCAGCCGATATAGCGGGAGCAGTTCCAAAAACATTCAGTACTTC CASRYSGSSSKNIQYF
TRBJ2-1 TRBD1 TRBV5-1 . TGCGCCAGCAGCTCGTCTACGGGACAGGGATCGGGCAATGAGCAGTTCTTC CASSSSTGQGSGNEQFF
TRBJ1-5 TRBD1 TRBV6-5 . TGTGCCAGCAGCCCAGGGGGAAGTCAGCCCCAGCATTTT CASSPGGSQPQHF
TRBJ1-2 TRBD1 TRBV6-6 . TGTGCCAGCAGTCAGGGGGCGGGCTATGGCTACACCTTC CASSQGAGYGYTF
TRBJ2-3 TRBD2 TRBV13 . TGTGCCAGCAGCTTAAGGGCTAGCGGGTACACAGATACGCAGTATTTT CASSLRASGYTDTQYF
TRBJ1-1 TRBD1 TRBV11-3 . TGTGCCAGCAGCTCTGGACAGGGACAGGACACTGAAGCTTTCTTT CASSSGQGQDTEAFF
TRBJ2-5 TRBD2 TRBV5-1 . TGCGCCAGCAGCTTCGGACTAGCGGGCCAAGAGACCCAGTACTTC CASSFGLAGQETQYF
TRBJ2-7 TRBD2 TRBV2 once TGTGCCAGCAGTGAAGAGGGACTAGCGGCCTACGAGCAGTACTTC CASSEEGLAAYEQYF